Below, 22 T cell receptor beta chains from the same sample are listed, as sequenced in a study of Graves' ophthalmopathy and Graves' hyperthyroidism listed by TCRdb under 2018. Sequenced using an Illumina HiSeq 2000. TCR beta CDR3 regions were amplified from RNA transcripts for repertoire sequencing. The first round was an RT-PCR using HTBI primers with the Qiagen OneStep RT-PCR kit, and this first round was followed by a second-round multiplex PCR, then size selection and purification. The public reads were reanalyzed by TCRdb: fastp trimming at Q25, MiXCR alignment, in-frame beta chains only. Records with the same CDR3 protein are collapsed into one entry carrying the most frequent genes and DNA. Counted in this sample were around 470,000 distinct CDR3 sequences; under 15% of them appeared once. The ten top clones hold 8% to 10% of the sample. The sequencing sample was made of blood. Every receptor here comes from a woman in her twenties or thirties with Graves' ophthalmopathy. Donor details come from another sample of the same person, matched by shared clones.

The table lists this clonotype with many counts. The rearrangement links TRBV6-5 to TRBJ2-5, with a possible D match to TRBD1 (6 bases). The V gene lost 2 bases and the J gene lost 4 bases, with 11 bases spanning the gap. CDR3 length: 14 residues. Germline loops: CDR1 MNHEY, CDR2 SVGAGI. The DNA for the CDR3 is TGTGCCAGCAGTTACCGACAGGCGCGAGAGACCCAGTACTTC. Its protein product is CASSYRQARETQYF.

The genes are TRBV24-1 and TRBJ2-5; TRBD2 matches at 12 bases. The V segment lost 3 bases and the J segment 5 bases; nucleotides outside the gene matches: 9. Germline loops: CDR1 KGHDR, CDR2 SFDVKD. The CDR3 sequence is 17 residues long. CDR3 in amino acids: CATSDPPSGRAGETQYF. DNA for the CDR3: TGTGCCACCAGTGATCCCCCTAGCGGGAGGGCCGGGGAGACCCAGTACTTC.

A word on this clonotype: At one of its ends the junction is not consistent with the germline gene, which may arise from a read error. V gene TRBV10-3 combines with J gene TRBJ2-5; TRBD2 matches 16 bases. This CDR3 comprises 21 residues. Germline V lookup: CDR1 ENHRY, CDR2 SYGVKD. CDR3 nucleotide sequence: TGTGCCAGCTCCTCCCCCCCGGGGACTAGCGGGAGGGCCGGGGACCAAGAGACGCAGTACTTC. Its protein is CASSSPPGTSGRAGDQETQYF.

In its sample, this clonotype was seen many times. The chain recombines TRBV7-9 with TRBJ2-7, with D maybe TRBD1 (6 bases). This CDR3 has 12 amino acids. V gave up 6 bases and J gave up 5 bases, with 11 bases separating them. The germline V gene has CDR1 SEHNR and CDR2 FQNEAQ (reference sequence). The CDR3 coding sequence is TGTGCCAGCAGTCCTCAGGGGAACGAGCAGTACTTC. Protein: CASSPQGNEQYF. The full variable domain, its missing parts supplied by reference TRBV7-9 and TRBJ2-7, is DTGVSQNPRHKITKRGQNVTFRCDPISEHNRLYWYRQTLGQGPEFLTYFQNEAQLEKSRLLSDRFSAERPKGSFSTLEIQRTEQGDSAMYLCASSPQGNEQYFGPGTRLTVT.

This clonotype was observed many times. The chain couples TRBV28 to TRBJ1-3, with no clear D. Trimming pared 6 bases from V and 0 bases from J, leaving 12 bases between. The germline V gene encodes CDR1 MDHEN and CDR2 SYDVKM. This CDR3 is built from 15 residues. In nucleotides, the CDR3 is TGTGCCAGCAGCCCCGTACATCTCTCTGGAAACACCATATATTTT. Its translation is CASSPVHLSGNTIYF. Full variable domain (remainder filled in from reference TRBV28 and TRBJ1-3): DVKVTQSSRYLVKRTGEKVFLECVQDMDHENMFWYRQDPGLGLRLIYFSYDVKMKEKGDIPEGYSVSREKKERFSLILESASTNQTSMYLCASSPVHLSGNTIYFGEGSWLTVV.

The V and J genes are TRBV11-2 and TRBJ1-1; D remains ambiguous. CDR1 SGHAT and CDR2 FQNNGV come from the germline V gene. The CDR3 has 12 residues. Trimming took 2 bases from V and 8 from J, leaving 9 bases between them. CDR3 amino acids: CASSLSRSEAFF. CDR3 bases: TGTGCCAGCAGCTTATCAAGGTCCGAAGCTTTCTTT.

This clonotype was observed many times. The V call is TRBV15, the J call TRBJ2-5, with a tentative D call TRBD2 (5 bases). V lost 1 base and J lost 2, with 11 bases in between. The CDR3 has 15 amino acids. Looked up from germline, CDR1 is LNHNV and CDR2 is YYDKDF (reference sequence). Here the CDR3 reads CATSRGLSSQETQYF. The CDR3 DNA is TGTGCCACCAGCAGAGGACTATCAAGTCAAGAGACCCAGTACTTC.

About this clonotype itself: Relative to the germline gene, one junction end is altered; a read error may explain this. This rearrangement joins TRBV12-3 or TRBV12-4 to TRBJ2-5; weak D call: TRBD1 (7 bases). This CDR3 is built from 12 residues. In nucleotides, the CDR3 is TGTGTCAGCAGGGGGGACCAGGAGACCCAGTACTTC. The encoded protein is CVSRGDQETQYF.

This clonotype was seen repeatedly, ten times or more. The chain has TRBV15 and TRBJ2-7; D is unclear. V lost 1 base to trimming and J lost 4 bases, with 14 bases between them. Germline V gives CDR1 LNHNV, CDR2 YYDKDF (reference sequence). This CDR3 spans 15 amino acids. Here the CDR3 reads CATSRVPSLIYEQYF. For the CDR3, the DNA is TGTGCCACCAGCAGAGTCCCGTCCCTAATTTACGAGCAGTACTTC.

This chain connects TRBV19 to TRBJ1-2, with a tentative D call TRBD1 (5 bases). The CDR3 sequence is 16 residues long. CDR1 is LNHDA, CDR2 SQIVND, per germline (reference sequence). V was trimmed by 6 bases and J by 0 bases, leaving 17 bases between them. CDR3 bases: TGTGCCAGTAGCCAAGAGGGACTGAGAGCTAACTATGGCTACACCTTC. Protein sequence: CASSQEGLRANYGYTF.

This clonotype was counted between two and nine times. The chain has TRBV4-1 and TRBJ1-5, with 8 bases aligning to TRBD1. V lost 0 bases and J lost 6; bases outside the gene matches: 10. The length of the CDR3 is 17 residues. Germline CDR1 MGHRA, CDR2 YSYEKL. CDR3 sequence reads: CASSQDYPGGYSQPQHF. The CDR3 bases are TGCGCCAGCAGCCAAGATTACCCAGGGGGCTACAGTCAGCCCCAGCATTTT.

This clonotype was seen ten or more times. The CDR3 sequence: CASSYLGSFGEQYF. In nucleotides, the CDR3 is TGTGCCAGCAGTTACCTCGGGTCCTTCGGCGAGCAGTACTTC. The V gene is TRBV6-5, the J gene TRBJ2-7; D call uncertain. Germline V gene data show CDR1 as MNHEY and CDR2 as SVGAGI. This CDR3 has 14 amino acids. With 2 bases removed from V and 6 bases from J, the gap between germline ends came to 14 bases.

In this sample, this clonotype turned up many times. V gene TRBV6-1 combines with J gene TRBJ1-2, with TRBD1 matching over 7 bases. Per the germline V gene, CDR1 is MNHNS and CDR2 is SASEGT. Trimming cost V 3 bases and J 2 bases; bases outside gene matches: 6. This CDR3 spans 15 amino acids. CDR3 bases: TGTGCCAGCAGTGACCGACAGGGAACAAACTATGGCTACACCTTC. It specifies CASSDRQGTNYGYTF.

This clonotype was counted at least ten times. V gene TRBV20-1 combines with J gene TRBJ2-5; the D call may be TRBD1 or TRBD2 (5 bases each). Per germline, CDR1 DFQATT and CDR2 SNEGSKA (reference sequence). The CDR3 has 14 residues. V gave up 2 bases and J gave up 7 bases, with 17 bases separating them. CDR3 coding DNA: TGCAGTGCTAGATCGGACGGGACCCACATGACCCAGTACTTC. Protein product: CSARSDGTHMTQYF.

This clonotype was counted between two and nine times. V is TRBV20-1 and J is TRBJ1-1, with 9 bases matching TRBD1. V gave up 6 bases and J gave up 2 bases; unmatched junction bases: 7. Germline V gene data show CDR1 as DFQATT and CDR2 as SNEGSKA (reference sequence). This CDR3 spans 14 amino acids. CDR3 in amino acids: CSAPGQGLNTEAFF. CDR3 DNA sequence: TGCAGTGCCCCGGGACAGGGACTTAACACTGAAGCTTTCTTT.

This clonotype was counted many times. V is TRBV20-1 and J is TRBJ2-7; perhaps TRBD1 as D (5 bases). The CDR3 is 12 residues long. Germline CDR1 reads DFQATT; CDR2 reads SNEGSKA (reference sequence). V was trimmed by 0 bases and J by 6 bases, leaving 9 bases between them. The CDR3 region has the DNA TGCAGTGCTAGAGAGGGGCTAGTCGAGCAGTACTTC. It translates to CSAREGLVEQYF.

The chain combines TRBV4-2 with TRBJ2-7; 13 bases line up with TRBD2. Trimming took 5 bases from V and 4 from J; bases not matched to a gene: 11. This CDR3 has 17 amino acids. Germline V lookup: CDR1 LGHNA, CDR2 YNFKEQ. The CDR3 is CASSRLRTSGSVYEQYF. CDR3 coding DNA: TGTGCCAGCAGCAGACTCCGGACTAGCGGGAGTGTATACGAGCAGTACTTC.

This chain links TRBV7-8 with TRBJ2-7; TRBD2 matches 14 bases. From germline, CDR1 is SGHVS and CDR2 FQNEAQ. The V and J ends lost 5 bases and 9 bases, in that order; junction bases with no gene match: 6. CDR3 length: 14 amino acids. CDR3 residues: CASSPGLAGVGQYF. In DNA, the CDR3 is TGTGCCAGCAGCCCGGGACTAGCGGGAGTAGGGCAGTACTTC.

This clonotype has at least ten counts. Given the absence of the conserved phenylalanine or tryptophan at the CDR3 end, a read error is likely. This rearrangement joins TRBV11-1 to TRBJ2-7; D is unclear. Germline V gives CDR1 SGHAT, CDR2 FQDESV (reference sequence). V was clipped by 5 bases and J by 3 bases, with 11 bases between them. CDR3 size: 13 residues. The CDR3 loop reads CASSLSWDYEQYL. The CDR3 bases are TGTGCCAGCAGCCTCTCGTGGGACTACGAGCAGTACCTC.

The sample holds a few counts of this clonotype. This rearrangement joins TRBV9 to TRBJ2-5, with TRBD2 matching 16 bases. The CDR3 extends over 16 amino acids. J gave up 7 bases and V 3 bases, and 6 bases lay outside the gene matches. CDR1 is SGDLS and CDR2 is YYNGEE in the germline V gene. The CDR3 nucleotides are TGTGCCAGCAGCGAGGGGACTAGCGGGGGGGATAGGACCCAGTACTTC. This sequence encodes CASSEGTSGGDRTQYF.

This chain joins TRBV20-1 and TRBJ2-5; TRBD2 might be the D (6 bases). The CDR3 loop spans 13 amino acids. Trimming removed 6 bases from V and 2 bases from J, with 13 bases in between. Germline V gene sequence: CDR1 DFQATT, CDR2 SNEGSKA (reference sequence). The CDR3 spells CSAGRLVQETQYF. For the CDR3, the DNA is TGCAGTGCAGGCCGACTAGTACAAGAGACCCAGTACTTC.

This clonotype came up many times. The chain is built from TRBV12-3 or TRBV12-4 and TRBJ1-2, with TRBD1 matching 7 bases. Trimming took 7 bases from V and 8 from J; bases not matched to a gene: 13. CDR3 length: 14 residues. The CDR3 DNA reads TGTGCCAGCACCCCTGACAGGGACCGCTTCGGCTACACCTTC. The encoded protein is CASTPDRDRFGYTF.